This T cell receptor beta chain came from a study of T cells after yellow fever vaccination. The ends were cut back, 4 bases at V and 3 bases at J, with 23 bases in the middle. The germline gives CDR1 MGHRA, CDR2 YSYEKL. The CDR3 length is 18 residues. Only a few counts were recorded for this clonotype. TCRdb ran MiXCR on the 5' RACE reads and lists one entry per CDR3 protein. The table lists some 300,000 distinct CDR3 sequences, 7% to 9% of them singletons, with approximately 18% in the top ten. This clonotype was sampled from a man aged 18 to 29 who received the YFV17D yellow fever vaccine. The rearrangement links TRBV4-1 to TRBJ2-3, with D perhaps matching TRBD1 (6 bases). The starting material was PBMCs, obtained 35 to 50 days after the first yellow fever vaccination. The CDR3 reads CASSPEGTGQSLTDTQYF. The CDR3 nucleotides are TGCGCCAGCAGCCCGGAAGGCACAGGGCAAAGTCTTACAGATACGCAGTATTTT.